This T cell receptor beta chain was obtained from a study of T-cell reconstitution after alpha-beta-depleted transplantation in children. Using unique molecular identifiers, the investigators prepared the TCRbeta library. TCRdb re-called the PCR reads through MiXCR, storing one row per CDR3 protein. The data show fewer than 95,000 distinct CDR3 sequences, 12% seen once. CDR3 size: 15 residues. Germline lookup yields CDR1 SGHAT and CDR2 FQNNGV. The trim removed 4 bases at V and 4 bases at J, leaving 6 bases unmatched. The sample here was PBMCs from the stem cell graft donor, taken from the stem cell graft. V gene TRBV11-2 combines with J gene TRBJ2-2; 7 nucleotides agree with TRBD1. The clonotype was recovered from a human donor who donated a stem cell graft to a child with inherited bone marrow failure. Written as DNA, the CDR3 is TGTGCCAGCAGCTCCTACAGGGGTAGCACCGGGGAGCTGTTTTTT. This encodes CASSSYRGSTGELFF.